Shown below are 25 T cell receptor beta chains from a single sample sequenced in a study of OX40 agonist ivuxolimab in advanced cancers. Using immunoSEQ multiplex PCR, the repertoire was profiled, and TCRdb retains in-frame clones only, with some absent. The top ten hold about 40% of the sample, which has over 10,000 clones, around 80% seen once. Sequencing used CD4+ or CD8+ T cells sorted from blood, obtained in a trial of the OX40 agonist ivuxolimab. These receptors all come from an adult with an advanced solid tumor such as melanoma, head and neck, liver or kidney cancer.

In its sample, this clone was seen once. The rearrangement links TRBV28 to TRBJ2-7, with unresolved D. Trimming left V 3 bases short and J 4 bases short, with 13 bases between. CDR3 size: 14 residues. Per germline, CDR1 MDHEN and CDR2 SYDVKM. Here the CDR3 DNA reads TGTGCCAGCAGTTTCATCACCAGGACGTACGAGCAGTACTTC. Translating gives CASSFITRTYEQYF.

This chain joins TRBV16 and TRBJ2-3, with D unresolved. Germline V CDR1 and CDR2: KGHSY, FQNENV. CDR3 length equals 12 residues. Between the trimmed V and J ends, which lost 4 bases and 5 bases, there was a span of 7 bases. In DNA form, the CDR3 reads TGTGCCAGCAGCCTTATAGGAGATACGCAGTATTTT. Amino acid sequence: CASSLIGDTQYF.

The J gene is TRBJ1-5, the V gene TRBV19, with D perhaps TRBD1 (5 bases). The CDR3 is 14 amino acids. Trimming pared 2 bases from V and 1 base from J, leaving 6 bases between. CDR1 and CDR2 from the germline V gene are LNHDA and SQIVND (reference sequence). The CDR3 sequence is CASSIWDSNQPQHF. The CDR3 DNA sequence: TGTGCCAGTAGTATATGGGACAGCAATCAGCCCCAGCATTTT.

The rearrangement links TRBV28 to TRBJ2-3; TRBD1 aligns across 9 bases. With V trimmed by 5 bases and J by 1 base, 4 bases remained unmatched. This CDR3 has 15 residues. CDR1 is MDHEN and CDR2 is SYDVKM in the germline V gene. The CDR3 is CASSATGGRTDTQYF. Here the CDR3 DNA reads TGTGCCAGCAGTGCAACAGGGGGCCGCACAGATACGCAGTATTTT.

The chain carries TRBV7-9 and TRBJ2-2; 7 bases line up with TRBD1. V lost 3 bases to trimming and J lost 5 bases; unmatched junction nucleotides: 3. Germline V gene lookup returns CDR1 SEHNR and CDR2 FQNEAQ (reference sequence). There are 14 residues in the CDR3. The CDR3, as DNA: TGTGCCAGCAGCTTGAGGACAGGAACCGGGGAGCTGTTTTTT. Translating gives CASSLRTGTGELFF. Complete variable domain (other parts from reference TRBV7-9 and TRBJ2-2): DTGVSQNPRHKITKRGQNVTFRCDPISEHNRLYWYRQTLGQGPEFLTYFQNEAQLEKSRLLSDRFSAERPKGSFSTLEIQRTEQGDSAMYLCASSLRTGTGELFFGEGSRLTVL.

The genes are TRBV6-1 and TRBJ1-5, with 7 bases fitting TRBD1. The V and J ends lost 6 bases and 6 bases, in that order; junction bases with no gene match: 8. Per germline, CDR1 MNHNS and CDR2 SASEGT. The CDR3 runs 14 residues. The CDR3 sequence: CASSPGGASQPQHF. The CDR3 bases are TGTGCCAGCAGCCCAGGGGGGGCATCTCAGCCCCAGCATTTT.

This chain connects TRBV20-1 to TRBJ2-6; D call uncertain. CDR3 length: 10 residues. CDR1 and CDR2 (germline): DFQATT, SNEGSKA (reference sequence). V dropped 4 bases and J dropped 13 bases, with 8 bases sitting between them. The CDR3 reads CSATGKVLTF. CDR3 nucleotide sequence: TGCAGTGCTACCGGCAAAGTCCTGACTTTC.

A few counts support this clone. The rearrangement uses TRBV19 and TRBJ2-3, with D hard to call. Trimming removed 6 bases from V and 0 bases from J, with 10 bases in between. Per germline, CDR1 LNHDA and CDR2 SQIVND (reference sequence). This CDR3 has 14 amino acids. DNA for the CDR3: TGTGCCAGTAGCGAGAAGCTAAGCACAGATACGCAGTATTTT. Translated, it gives CASSEKLSTDTQYF.

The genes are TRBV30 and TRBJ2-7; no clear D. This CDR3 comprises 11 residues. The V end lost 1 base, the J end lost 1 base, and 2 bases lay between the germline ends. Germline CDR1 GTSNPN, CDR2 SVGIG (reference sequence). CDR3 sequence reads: CAWSASYEQYF. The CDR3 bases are TGTGCCTGGAGTGCGTCCTACGAGCAGTACTTC.

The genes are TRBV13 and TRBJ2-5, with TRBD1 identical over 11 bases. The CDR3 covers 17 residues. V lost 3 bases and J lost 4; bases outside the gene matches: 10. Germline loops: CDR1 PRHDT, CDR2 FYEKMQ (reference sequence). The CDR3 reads CASSFWGQGGLRETQYF. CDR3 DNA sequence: TGTGCCAGCAGCTTTTGGGGACAGGGGGGTTTGAGAGAGACCCAGTACTTC.

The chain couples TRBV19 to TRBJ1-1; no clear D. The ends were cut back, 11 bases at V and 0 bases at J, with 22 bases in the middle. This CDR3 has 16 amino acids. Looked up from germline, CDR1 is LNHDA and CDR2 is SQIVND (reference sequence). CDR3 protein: CASDPRSGSLNTEAFF. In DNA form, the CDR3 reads TGTGCCTCCGACCCTAGGTCGGGCAGCCTGAACACTGAAGCTTTCTTT.

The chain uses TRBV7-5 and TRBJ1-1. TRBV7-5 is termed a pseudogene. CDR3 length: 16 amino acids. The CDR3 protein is CARSLSQEGRNTEAFF. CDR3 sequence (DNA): TGTGCCAGAAGCTTATCCCAGGAGGGGAGGAACACTGAAGCTTTCTTT.

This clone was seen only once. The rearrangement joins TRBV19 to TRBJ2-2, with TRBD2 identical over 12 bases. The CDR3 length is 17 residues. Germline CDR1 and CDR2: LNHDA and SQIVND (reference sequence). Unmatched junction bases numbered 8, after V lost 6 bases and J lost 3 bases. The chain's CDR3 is CASSSGTSGFYTGELFF. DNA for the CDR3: TGTGCCAGTAGCTCCGGGACTAGCGGGTTCTACACCGGGGAGCTGTTTTTT.

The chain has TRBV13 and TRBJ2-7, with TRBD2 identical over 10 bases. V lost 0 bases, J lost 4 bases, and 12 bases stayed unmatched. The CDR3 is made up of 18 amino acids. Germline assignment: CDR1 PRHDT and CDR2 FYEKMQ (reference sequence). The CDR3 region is CASSLGLAGASPLYEQYF. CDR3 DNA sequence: TGTGCCAGCAGCTTAGGTCTAGCGGGAGCCTCACCCCTTTACGAGCAGTACTTC.

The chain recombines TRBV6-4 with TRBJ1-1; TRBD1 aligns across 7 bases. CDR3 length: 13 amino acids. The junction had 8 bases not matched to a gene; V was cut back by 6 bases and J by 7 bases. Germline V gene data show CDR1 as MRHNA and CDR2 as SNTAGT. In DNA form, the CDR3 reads TGTGCCAGCAGGCCAGGGGGAGGCGGTGAAGCTTTCTTT. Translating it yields CASRPGGGGEAFF.

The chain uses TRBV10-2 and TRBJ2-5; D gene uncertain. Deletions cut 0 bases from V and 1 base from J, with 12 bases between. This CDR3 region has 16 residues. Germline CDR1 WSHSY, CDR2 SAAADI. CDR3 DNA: TGCGCCAGCAGTGAGTCGGGAAATGGAATCCAAGAGACCCAGTACTTC. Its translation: CASSESGNGIQETQYF.

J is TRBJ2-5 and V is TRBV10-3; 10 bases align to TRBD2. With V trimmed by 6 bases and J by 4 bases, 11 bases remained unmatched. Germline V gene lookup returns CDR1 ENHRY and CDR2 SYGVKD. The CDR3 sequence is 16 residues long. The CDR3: CAISVGLAVEGETQYF. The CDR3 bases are TGTGCCATCAGCGTCGGACTAGCGGTCGAGGGAGAGACCCAGTACTTC.

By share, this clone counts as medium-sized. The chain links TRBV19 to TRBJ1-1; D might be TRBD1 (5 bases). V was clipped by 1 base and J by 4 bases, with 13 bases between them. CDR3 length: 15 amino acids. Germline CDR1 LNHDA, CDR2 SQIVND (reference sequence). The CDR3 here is CASSIAGTGGTEAFF. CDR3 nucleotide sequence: TGTGCCAGTAGTATAGCCGGGACGGGCGGCACTGAAGCTTTCTTT.

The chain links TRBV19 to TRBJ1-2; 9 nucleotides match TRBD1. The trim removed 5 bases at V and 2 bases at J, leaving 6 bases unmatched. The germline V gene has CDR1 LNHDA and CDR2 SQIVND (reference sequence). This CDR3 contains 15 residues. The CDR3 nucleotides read TGTGCCAGTAGTTTCGGGACAGGGATCAACTATGGCTACACCTTC. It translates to CASSFGTGINYGYTF.

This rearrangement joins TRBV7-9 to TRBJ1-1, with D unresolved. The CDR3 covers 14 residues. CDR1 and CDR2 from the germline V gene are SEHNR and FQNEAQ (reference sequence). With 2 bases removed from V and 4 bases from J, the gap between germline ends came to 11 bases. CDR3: CASSLTVASTEAFF. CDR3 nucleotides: TGTGCCAGCAGCTTAACGGTGGCAAGCACTGAAGCTTTCTTT.

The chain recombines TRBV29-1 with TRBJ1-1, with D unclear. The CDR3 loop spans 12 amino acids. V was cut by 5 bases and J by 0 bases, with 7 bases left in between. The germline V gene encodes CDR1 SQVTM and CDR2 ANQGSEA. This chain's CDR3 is CSVFRMNTEAFF. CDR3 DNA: TGCAGCGTTTTCAGGATGAACACTGAAGCTTTCTTT.

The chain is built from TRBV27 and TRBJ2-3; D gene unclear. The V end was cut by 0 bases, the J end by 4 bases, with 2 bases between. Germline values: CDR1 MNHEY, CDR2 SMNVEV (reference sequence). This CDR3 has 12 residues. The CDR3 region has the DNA TGTGCCAGCAGTTTATCTCCAGATACGCAGTATTTT. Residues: CASSLSPDTQYF.

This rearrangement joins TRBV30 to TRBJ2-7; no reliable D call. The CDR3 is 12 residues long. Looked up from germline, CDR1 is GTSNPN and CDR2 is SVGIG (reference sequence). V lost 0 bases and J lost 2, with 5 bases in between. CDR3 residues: CAWSVRPYEQYF. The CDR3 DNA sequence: TGTGCCTGGAGTGTACGGCCCTACGAGCAGTACTTC. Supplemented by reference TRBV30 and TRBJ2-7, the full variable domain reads SQTIHQWPATLVQPVGSPLSLECTVEGTSNPNLYWYRQAAGRGLQLLFYSVGIGQISSEVPQNLSASRPQDRQFILSSKKLLLSDSGFYLCAWSVRPYEQYFGPGTRLTVT.

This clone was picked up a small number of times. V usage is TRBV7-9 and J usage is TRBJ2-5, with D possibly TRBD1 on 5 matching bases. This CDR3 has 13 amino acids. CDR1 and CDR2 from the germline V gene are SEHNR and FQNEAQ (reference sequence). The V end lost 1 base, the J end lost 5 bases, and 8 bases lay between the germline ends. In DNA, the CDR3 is TGTGCCAGCAGCTTAGTCAGGGTTGAGACCCAGTACTTC. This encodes CASSLVRVETQYF.

The CDR3 spells CASSDRLAGNTGELFF. The CDR3 DNA follows: TGTGCCAGCAGTGATAGACTAGCGGGAAACACCGGGGAGCTGTTTTTT. The chain links TRBV27 to TRBJ2-2; 11 nucleotides line up with TRBD2. Germline trimming cut 5 bases from V and 2 bases from J; bases unmatched to any gene: 4. CDR1 MNHEY and CDR2 SMNVEV come from the germline V gene (reference sequence). The CDR3 loop spans 16 amino acids.